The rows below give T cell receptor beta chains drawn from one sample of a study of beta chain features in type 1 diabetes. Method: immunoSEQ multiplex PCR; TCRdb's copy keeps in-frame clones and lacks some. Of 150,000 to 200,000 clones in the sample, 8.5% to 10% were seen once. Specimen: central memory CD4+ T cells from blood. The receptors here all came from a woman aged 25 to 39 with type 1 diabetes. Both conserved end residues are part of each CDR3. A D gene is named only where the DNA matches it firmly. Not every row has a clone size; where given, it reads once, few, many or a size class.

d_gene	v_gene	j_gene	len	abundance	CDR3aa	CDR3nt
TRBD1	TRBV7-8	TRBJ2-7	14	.	CASSSGTVSYEQYF	TGTGCCAGCAGCTCCGGGACAGTTTCCTACGAGCAGTACTTC
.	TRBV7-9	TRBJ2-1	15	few	CASSFRGSSYNEQFF	TGTGCCAGCAGCTTTAGGGGCAGCTCCTACAATGAGCAGTTCTTC
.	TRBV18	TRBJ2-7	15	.	CASSPQGYVSYEQYF	TGTGCCAGCTCACCCCAGGGGTACGTCTCCTACGAGCAGTACTTC
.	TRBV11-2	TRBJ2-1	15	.	CASSPQQGSYNEQFF	TGTGCCAGCAGCCCCCAACAGGGTTCCTACAATGAGCAGTTCTTC
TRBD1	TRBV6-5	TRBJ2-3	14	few	CASSFTGGKDTQYF	TGTGCCAGCAGTTTCACAGGGGGCAAAGATACGCAGTATTTT
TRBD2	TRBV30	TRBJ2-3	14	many	CAWELAGDSDTQYF	TGTGCCTGGGAACTAGCGGGAGATTCGGATACGCAGTATTTT
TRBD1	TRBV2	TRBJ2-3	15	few	CASSPGQGIADTQYF	TGTGCCAGCAGCCCGGGACAGGGGATCGCAGATACGCAGTATTTT
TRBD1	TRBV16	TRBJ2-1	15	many	CASSQLGDSHNEQFF	TGTGCCAGCAGCCAATTGGGGGACAGCCACAATGAGCAGTTCTTC
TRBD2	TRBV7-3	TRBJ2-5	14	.	CASSFEGGPVTQYF	TGTGCCAGCAGCTTTGAGGGAGGGCCTGTGACCCAGTACTTC
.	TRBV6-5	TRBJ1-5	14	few	CASSYGDRSPAQHF	TGTGCCAGCAGTTACGGAGACAGGTCTCCGGCCCAGCATTTT
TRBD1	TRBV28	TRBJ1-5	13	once	CASSYRGNQPQHF	TGTGCCAGCAGTTACAGGGGAAACCAGCCCCAGCATTTT
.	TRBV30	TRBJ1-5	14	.	CASSGQYSNQPQHF	TGTGCCTCCTCGGGTCAGTATAGCAATCAGCCCCAGCATTTT
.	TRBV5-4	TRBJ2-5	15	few	CASSQRLDRGETQYF	TGTGCCAGCAGCCAGCGACTAGACCGGGGAGAGACCCAGTACTTC
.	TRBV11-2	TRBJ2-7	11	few	CASSRGGEQYF	TGTGCCAGCTCCCGAGGGGGCGAGCAGTACTTC
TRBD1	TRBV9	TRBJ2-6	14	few	CASGDRAGANVLTF	TGTGCCAGCGGGGACAGGGCTGGGGCCAACGTCCTGACTTTC
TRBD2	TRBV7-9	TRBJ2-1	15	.	CASSLSLAGVDEQFF	TGTGCCAGCAGCTTGTCTCTAGCGGGAGTGGATGAGCAGTTCTTC
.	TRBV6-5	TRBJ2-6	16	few	CASSYGGSSGANVLTF	TGTGCCAGCAGTTATGGGGGGTCCTCTGGGGCCAACGTCCTGACTTTC
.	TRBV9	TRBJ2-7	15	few	CASSVGGLEGDEQYF	TGTGCCAGCAGCGTAGGAGGGTTGGAGGGCGACGAGCAGTACTTC
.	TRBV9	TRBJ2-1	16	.	CASSVLAGSSYNEQFF	TGTGCCAGCAGCGTACTCGCGGGTAGCTCCTACAATGAGCAGTTCTTC
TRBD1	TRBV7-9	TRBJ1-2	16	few	CASSLGQGATNYGYTF	TGTGCCAGCAGCTTAGGTCAGGGGGCGACTAACTATGGCTACACCTTC
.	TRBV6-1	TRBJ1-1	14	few	CASSQRSQNTEAFF	TGTGCCAGCAGTCAAAGGAGCCAAAACACTGAAGCTTTCTTT
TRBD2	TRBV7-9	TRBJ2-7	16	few	CASSSGGGIQAYEQYF	TGTGCCAGCAGCTCCGGGGGGGGGATCCAAGCCTACGAGCAGTACTTC
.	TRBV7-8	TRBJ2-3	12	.	CASSFGWDTQYF	TGTGCCAGCAGTTTCGGGTGGGATACGCAGTATTTT
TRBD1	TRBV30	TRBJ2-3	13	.	CACGTGSTDTQYF	TGTGCCTGCGGGACAGGGAGCACAGATACGCAGTATTTT
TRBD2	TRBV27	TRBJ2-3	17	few	CASSPTSSGDYTDTQYF	TGTGCCAGCAGTCCTACCTCTAGCGGGGACTACACAGATACGCAGTATTTT
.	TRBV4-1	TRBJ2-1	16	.	CASSQDEASSYNEQFF	TGCGCCAGCAGCCAAGATGAGGCGAGCTCCTACAATGAGCAGTTCTTC
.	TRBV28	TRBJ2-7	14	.	CASSLLRGQYEQYF	TGTGCCAGCAGTTTACTCCGGGGACAATACGAGCAGTACTTC
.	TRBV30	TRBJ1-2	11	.	CAWRVAYGYTF	TGTGCCTGGAGAGTAGCCTATGGCTACACCTTC
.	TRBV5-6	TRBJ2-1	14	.	CASSLVFRANEQFF	TGTGCCAGCAGCTTGGTTTTCAGGGCGAATGAGCAGTTCTTC
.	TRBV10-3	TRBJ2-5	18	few	CAISESNYLSMYQETQYF	TGTGCCATCAGTGAGTCAAACTACCTAAGTATGTATCAAGAGACCCAGTACTTC
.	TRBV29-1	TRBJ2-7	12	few	CSVRPGFHEQYF	TGCAGCGTTCGCCCCGGGTTCCACGAGCAGTACTTC
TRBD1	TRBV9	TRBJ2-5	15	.	CASSATGQVQETQYF	TGTGCCAGCAGCGCTACCGGACAGGTTCAAGAGACCCAGTACTTC
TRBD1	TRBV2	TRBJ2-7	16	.	CASSPRQGALGYEQYF	TGTGCCAGCAGTCCAAGACAGGGGGCGTTAGGGTACGAGCAGTACTTC
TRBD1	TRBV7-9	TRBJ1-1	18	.	CASSFGPRTGGHGDEAFF	TGTGCCAGCAGCTTTGGCCCACGGACAGGGGGCCACGGGGATGAAGCTTTCTTT
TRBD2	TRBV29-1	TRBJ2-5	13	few	CSVLSGSAETQYF	TGCAGCGTTCTTAGCGGGAGCGCAGAGACCCAGTACTTC
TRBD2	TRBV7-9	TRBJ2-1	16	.	CASSLSLAGTDNEQFF	TGTGCCAGCAGCTTAAGCCTAGCGGGTACGGACAATGAGCAGTTCTTC
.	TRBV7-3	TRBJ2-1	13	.	CASSNTGSNEQFF	TGTGCCAGCAGCAATACAGGAAGCAATGAGCAGTTCTTC
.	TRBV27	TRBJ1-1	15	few	CASASDIIPNTEAFF	TGTGCCAGCGCTTCTGACATCATCCCGAACACTGAAGCTTTCTTT
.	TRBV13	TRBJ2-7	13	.	CASSLTDYYEQYF	TGTGCCAGCAGCCTAACAGATTACTACGAGCAGTACTTC
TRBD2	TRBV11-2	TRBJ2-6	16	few	CASRAGGPVGANVLTF	TGTGCCAGCAGGGCGGGAGGGCCGGTTGGGGCCAACGTCCTGACTTTC
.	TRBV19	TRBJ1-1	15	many	CASSPQGIMNTEAFF	TGTGCCAGTAGCCCACAGGGAATCATGAACACTGAAGCTTTCTTT
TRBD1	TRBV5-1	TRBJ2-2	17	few	CASSPGPGQGADGELFF	TGCGCCAGCAGCCCTGGACCGGGACAGGGGGCGGACGGGGAGCTGTTTTTT
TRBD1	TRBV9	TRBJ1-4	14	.	CASSTTGQDEKLFF	TGTGCCAGCAGCACGACGGGACAGGATGAAAAACTGTTTTTT